Following are 27 T cell receptor beta chains from one sample sequenced in a study of T cells in tuberculosis. Generated by immunoSEQ multiplex PCR, the TCRdb table keeps only in-frame clones and is missing some. Of tens of thousands of clones in the sample, around 96% were seen once. Noted time point: new active TB diagnosis, blood taken before or within 7 days of starting treatment. This specimen consisted of PBMCs, obtained at tuberculosis diagnosis. These receptors originate from an adult with tuberculosis.

This clone was seen only once. The chain links TRBV28 to TRBJ1-5, with TRBD1 matching over 9 bases. CDR1 and CDR2 (germline): MDHEN, SYDVKM. The CDR3 has 19 residues. The V gene end was trimmed by 4 bases and the J gene end by 5 bases; junction bases not matched to a gene: 18. This CDR3 reads CASSSLSGTGSDLHQPQHF. The CDR3 region has the DNA TGTGCCAGCAGTTCTTTATCCGGGACAGGGTCAGACCTCCATCAGCCCCAGCATTTT.

The J gene is TRBJ1-5, the V gene TRBV19, with 7 nucleotides matching TRBD1. The CDR3 runs to 13 residues. V dropped 8 bases and J dropped 6; count of bases not matched to a gene: 7. Germline CDR1 reads LNHDA; CDR2 reads SQIVND (reference sequence). This CDR3 reads CASFGGGGQPQHF. The DNA for the CDR3 is TGTGCCAGTTTTGGAGGGGGCGGTCAGCCCCAGCATTTT.

CDR3 DNA sequence: TGCGCCAGCAGCCAAGATGCGGGAGAGAACTACGAGCAGTACTTC. Translated, it gives CASSQDAGENYEQYF. This chain joins TRBV4-3 and TRBJ2-7; TRBD2 aligns across 7 bases. This CDR3 comprises 15 residues. CDR1 and CDR2 (germline): LGHNA, YSLEER. J lost 3 bases, V lost 0 bases, and 5 bases had no gene match.

The chain couples TRBV10-2 to TRBJ2-3, with 13 bases matching TRBD2. The CDR3 runs 16 residues. Losses at the gene ends were 4 bases for V and 6 bases for J; bases not matched to a gene: 7. Germline V gives CDR1 WSHSY, CDR2 SAAADI. This CDR3 is CASSGSGLAGFDTQYF. The CDR3 DNA sequence: TGCGCCAGCAGTGGCTCGGGACTAGCGGGATTTGATACGCAGTATTTT.

The chain recombines TRBV4-3 with TRBJ2-2; 11 positions match TRBD2. V lost 6 bases to trimming and J lost 0 bases; unmatched junction nucleotides: 6. Germline CDR1 reads LGHNA; CDR2 reads YSLEER. The CDR3 runs 17 residues. CDR3 protein: CASRHSGRAPNTGELFF. The CDR3 coding sequence is TGCGCCAGCAGACATAGCGGGAGGGCCCCGAACACCGGGGAGCTGTTTTTT.

The CDR3 protein is CASSLGRQDRAEAFF. CDR3 sequence (DNA): TGTGCCAGCAGCTTAGGCCGACAGGACCGAGCTGAAGCTTTCTTT. The chain carries TRBV7-2 and TRBJ1-1, with a possible D match to TRBD1 (6 bases). CDR1 is SGHTA, CDR2 FQGNSA, per germline. The V and J ends lost 1 base and 6 bases respectively, with 15 bases between them. The CDR3 runs to 15 residues.

The chain is built from TRBV4-2 and TRBJ1-3, with 9 bases matching TRBD1. From germline, CDR1 is LGHNA and CDR2 YNFKEQ. There are 17 residues in the CDR3. V shed 4 bases, J shed 0 bases, and the junction held 7 bases outside the gene matches. Here the CDR3 DNA reads TGTGCCAGCAGCCCCTCCGGGACAGGGCTCTCTGGAAACACCATATATTTT. It encodes CASSPSGTGLSGNTIYF.

The V gene is TRBV5-6, the J gene TRBJ1-2, with D possibly matching TRBD1 (5 bases). The V gene's germline CDR1 is SGHDT and CDR2 YYEEEE. The CDR3 loop spans 16 amino acids. Trimming shortened V by 0 bases and J by 4 bases, and 16 bases separated the two germline ends. The DNA for the CDR3 is TGTGCCAGCAGCTTGGGACACAGGCTTCCCTTCTATGGCTACACCTTC. This encodes CASSLGHRLPFYGYTF.

J is TRBJ1-1 and V is TRBV6-6; 10 nucleotides line up with TRBD1. The CDR3 runs to 15 residues. Germline CDR1 and CDR2: MNHNY and SVGAGI (reference sequence). Trimming cost V 8 bases and J 1 base; bases outside gene matches: 7. The CDR3 sequence: CASGGDRGQNTEAFF. In nucleotides, the CDR3 is TGTGCCAGCGGAGGGGACAGGGGCCAGAACACTGAAGCTTTCTTT.

This chain connects TRBV11-1 to TRBJ2-1; TRBD2 matches at 10 bases. The CDR3 contains 17 residues. CDR1 is SGHAT, CDR2 FQDESV, per germline (reference sequence). V trimming: 5 bases; J trimming: 0 bases; junction bases outside the gene matches: 7. The CDR3 is CASSIRPSGSSYNEQFF. The CDR3, as DNA: TGTGCCAGCAGCATCAGACCTAGCGGGAGCTCCTACAATGAGCAGTTCTTC.

In this sample, this clone turned up once. V is TRBV2 and J is TRBJ2-1; no definite D call. V was shortened by 6 bases and J by 8 bases, with 11 bases between the two germline ends. Per germline, CDR1 SNHLY and CDR2 FYNNEI. The CDR3 has 12 amino acids. CDR3 amino acids: CASRRLTDEQFF. The CDR3 DNA sequence: TGTGCCAGCAGGAGACTGACGGATGAGCAGTTCTTC.

The chain uses TRBV7-2 and TRBJ1-3; D unclear. V was cut by 0 bases and J by 0 bases, with 6 bases left in between. Germline V CDR1 and CDR2: SGHTA, FQGNSA. The CDR3 totals 15 residues. This CDR3 is CASSLARGSGNTIYF. The CDR3, as DNA: TGTGCCAGCAGCTTAGCGAGAGGCTCTGGAAACACCATATATTTT. The full variable domain, in which reference TRBV7-2 and TRBJ1-3 provide the parts outside the CDR3, is GAGVSQSPSNKVTEKGKDVELRCDPISGHTALYWYRQSLGQGLEFLIYFQGNSAPDKSGLPSDRFSAERTGGSVSTLTIQRTQQEDSAVYLCASSLARGSGNTIYFGEGSWLTVV.

This clone came up a few times. The genes are TRBV10-2 and TRBJ1-3; maybe TRBD1 (5 bases). Trimming left V 4 bases short and J 1 base short, with 5 bases between. The CDR3 has 13 amino acids. From germline, CDR1 is WSHSY and CDR2 SAAADI. CDR3 sequence (DNA): TGCGCCAGCAGTGGGACATCTGGAAACACCATATATTTT. This translates into CASSGTSGNTIYF.

The chain has TRBV5-1 and TRBJ1-2, with 8 bases aligning to TRBD1. Germline values: CDR1 SGHRS, CDR2 YFSETQ. Trimming cost V 0 bases and J 4 bases; bases outside gene matches: 5. The CDR3 has 15 amino acids. CDR3 DNA sequence: TGCGCCAGCAGCTTGGGACAGGGGAGCCCCTATGGCTACACCTTC. This translates into CASSLGQGSPYGYTF.

This sequence joins TRBV30 and TRBJ1-4; 7 nucleotides match TRBD1. Germline lookup yields CDR1 GTSNPN and CDR2 SVGIG (reference sequence). J lost 3 bases, V lost 1 base, and 2 bases had no gene match. CDR3 size: 14 residues. CDR3 DNA sequence: TGTGCCTGGAGTGAGGGACAGCCTAATGAAAAACTGTTTTTT. Translated: CAWSEGQPNEKLFF.

A note on this clone: Other DNA sequences of this sample code for an identical CDR3. This chain uses TRBV27 with TRBJ2-7; D uncertain. CDR1 and CDR2 (germline): MNHEY, SMNVEV (reference sequence). V dropped 0 bases and J dropped 4 bases, with 7 bases sitting between them. This CDR3 has 13 residues. The CDR3 reads CASSLSPVYEQYF. In DNA form, the CDR3 reads TGTGCCAGCAGTTTATCGCCGGTGTACGAGCAGTACTTC.

This clone was counted once. The chain couples TRBV7-9 to TRBJ2-3; possible D gene TRBD2, 5 bases. V lost 1 base, J lost 5 bases, and 10 bases lay in between. Germline V lookup: CDR1 SEHNR, CDR2 FQNEAQ (reference sequence). The CDR3 totals 14 residues. CDR3 bases: TGTGCCAGCAGCTTAGGAAGCCGGGAAGATACGCAGTATTTT. Amino acid sequence: CASSLGSREDTQYF.

The chain employs TRBV5-4 and TRBJ2-7, with 8 bases that match TRBD1. Trimming took 0 bases from V and 7 from J; bases not matched to a gene: 6. CDR3 size: 14 residues. In germline, CDR1 is SGHNT, CDR2 YYREEE (reference sequence). CDR3 residues: CASSLGRGRPEQYF. For the CDR3, the DNA is TGTGCCAGCAGCTTGGGCAGGGGGCGCCCAGAGCAGTACTTC.

CDR3 nucleotides: TGCGCCAGCAGCTTGTCTGGGGGGACAGATACGCAGTATTTT. It translates to CASSLSGGTDTQYF. J is TRBJ2-3 and V is TRBV5-1; weak D call: TRBD2 (6 bases). The CDR3 spans 14 residues. V was pared by 1 base and J by 3 bases, with 9 bases between. CDR1 is SGHRS and CDR2 is YFSETQ in the germline V gene.

This clone is a singleton in its sample. The chain uses TRBV5-6 and TRBJ1-1, with D hard to call. CDR1 SGHDT and CDR2 YYEEEE come from the germline V gene. The CDR3 spans 15 residues. V gave up 4 bases and J gave up 0 bases, with 13 bases separating them. The CDR3 sequence is CASSPSVFMNTEAFF. CDR3 in DNA: TGTGCCAGCAGCCCGTCAGTATTTATGAACACTGAAGCTTTCTTT.

This clone was seen a single time. The chain recombines TRBV2 with TRBJ2-2; a possible D gene is TRBD2 (6 bases). Germline CDR1 and CDR2: SNHLY and FYNNEI. Trimming took off 8 bases at V and 1 base at J, with 14 bases between the two ends. The CDR3 has 15 residues. Written as DNA, the CDR3 is TGTGCCAGCGCTAAGGTGGGAGGGAACACCGGGGAGCTGTTTTTT. This encodes CASAKVGGNTGELFF.

The chain uses TRBV7-9 and TRBJ1-1, with TRBD1 identical over 7 bases. Germline values: CDR1 SEHNR, CDR2 FQNEAQ (reference sequence). The CDR3 runs 15 residues. V lost 1 base to trimming and J lost 2 bases; unmatched junction nucleotides: 4. The CDR3 here is CASSLDRDSNTEAFF. For the CDR3, the DNA is TGTGCCAGCAGCTTAGATCGGGACAGCAACACTGAAGCTTTCTTT.

This sequence joins TRBV5-8 and TRBJ2-1, with 9 bases that match TRBD2. Germline V gene sequence: CDR1 SGHTS, CDR2 YDEGEE. V was clipped by 5 bases and J by 11 bases; unmatched bases: 5. The CDR3 is 12 residues long. The CDR3 DNA follows: TGTGCCAGCAGTCACACTAGCGGGCAGCAGTTCTTC. This translates into CASSHTSGQQFF.

This chain uses TRBV11-2 with TRBJ2-2; D is possibly TRBD2 (5 bases). CDR3 size: 12 residues. Germline assignment: CDR1 SGHAT and CDR2 FQNNGV. Between the trimmed V and J ends, which lost 11 bases and 2 bases, there was a span of 9 bases. The DNA for the CDR3 is TGTGCCTGCGGGCAAAACACCGGGGAGCTGTTTTTT. Encoded protein: CACGQNTGELFF. The full variable domain, rest sourced from reference TRBV11-2 and TRBJ2-2, is EAGVAQSPRYKIIEKRQSVAFWCNPISGHATLYWYQQILGQGPKLLIQFQNNGVVDDSQLPKDRFSAERLKGVDSTLKIQPAKLEDSAVYLCACGQNTGELFFGEGSRLTVL.

J is TRBJ2-1 and V is TRBV19; 9 bases are a match to TRBD1. CDR1 LNHDA and CDR2 SQIVND come from the germline V gene (reference sequence). The CDR3 is 16 residues long. Trimming removed 3 bases from V and 7 bases from J; junction bases left unmatched: 10. Here the CDR3 DNA reads TGTGCCAGTAGTATTTTACGGACAGGGGCCGGGAATGAGCAGTTCTTC. Protein product: CASSILRTGAGNEQFF.

CDR3: CASRDPSGNYEQYF. Here the CDR3 DNA reads TGTGCCAGCAGGGATCCCTCGGGTAACTACGAGCAGTACTTC. The chain couples TRBV11-2 to TRBJ2-7, with no clear D. Per the germline V gene, CDR1 is SGHAT and CDR2 is FQNNGV. This CDR3 region has 14 residues. V lost 6 bases and J lost 3, with 15 bases in between.

As regards this clone: The DNA is left out, because the CDR3 cannot be placed on it with certainty; the CDR3 is given as TCRdb lists it. The V call is TRBV5-4, the J call TRBJ1-2; the D segment call TRBD1 is taken from the table without a DNA check. With termini counted, the CDR3 has 12 amino acids. Germline V gene data show CDR1 as SGHNT and CDR2 as YYREEE (reference sequence). CDR3 loop: CASSLVGQGTTF.